The 10 T cell receptor beta chains below were found in one sample sequenced in a study of Graves' ophthalmopathy and Graves' hyperthyroidism. Transcripts of RNA were the source for amplifying TCR beta CDR3 regions. An opening RT-PCR round employed HTBI primers and preceded a second-round multiplex PCR. TCRdb passed the multiplex PCR reads through MiXCR, listing each CDR3 protein once. The sample records 200,000 to 250,000 distinct CDR3 sequences, 20% to 25% being singletons. The sequencing sample was made of peripheral blood. Source of these receptors: a woman between 45 and 65 years old with Graves' ophthalmopathy.

This clonotype was seen only a few times. The chain recombines TRBV28 with TRBJ2-7; 9 nucleotides align to TRBD2. In germline, CDR1 is MDHEN, CDR2 SYDVKM. The CDR3 contains 15 residues. J was trimmed by 9 bases and V by 7 bases; bases with no gene match: 16. DNA of the CDR3: TGTGCCAGCACCCCACAAGCGGGAGGAATTCTCCGGCAGTACTTC. It specifies CASTPQAGGILRQYF. Using reference TRBV28 and TRBJ2-7 for the parts outside the CDR3, the full variable domain is DVKVTQSSRYLVKRTGEKVFLECVQDMDHENMFWYRQDPGLGLRLIYFSYDVKMKEKGDIPEGYSVSREKKERFSLILESASTNQTSMYLCASTPQAGGILRQYFGPGTRLTVT.

In this sample, this clonotype turned up many times. J is TRBJ2-2 and V is TRBV10-2; maybe TRBD2 (6 bases). Germline-derived CDR1 and CDR2 are WSHSY and SAAADI. The CDR3 has 13 amino acids. V was trimmed by 8 bases and J by 6 bases, leaving 13 bases between them. The CDR3 loop reads CASDGGIAGELFF. CDR3 bases: TGCGCCAGCGATGGCGGGATCGCCGGGGAGCTGTTTTTT.

Many counts were recorded for this clonotype. The rearrangement uses TRBV2 and TRBJ2-7; D is ambiguous. Trimming stripped 6 bases from V and 3 bases from J, with 6 bases between. Germline CDR1 is SNHLY and CDR2 is FYNNEI. The CDR3 totals 11 residues. This chain's CDR3 is CASRRNYEQYF. CDR3 nucleotides: TGTGCCAGCAGGAGGAACTACGAGCAGTACTTC.

This clonotype was recorded at least ten times. The chain carries TRBV6-5 and TRBJ2-5; the D is unclear. V gave up 10 bases and J gave up 2 bases, with 17 bases separating them. Germline V gene lookup returns CDR1 MNHEY and CDR2 SVGAGI. The CDR3 length is 14 residues. In DNA, the CDR3 is TGTGCCATAACCGACTCGGCACTACAAGAGACCCAGTACTTC. Amino acid sequence: CAITDSALQETQYF.

Ten or more counts support this clonotype. The chain joins TRBV19 to TRBJ2-5; the D gene is possibly TRBD2 (6 bases). The V and J ends lost 6 bases and 5 bases respectively, with 19 bases between them. Per the germline V gene, CDR1 is LNHDA and CDR2 is SQIVND (reference sequence). There are 15 residues in the CDR3. CDR3 region: CASRQTGTPVETQYF. CDR3 sequence (DNA): TGTGCCAGTAGACAAACCGGGACTCCCGTGGAGACCCAGTACTTC.

CDR3: CASTTGTTTYEQYF. CDR3 sequence (DNA): TGTGCCAGCACAACAGGGACTACAACCTACGAGCAGTACTTC. J is TRBJ2-7 and V is TRBV6-1; D is possibly TRBD2 (7 bases). CDR3 length equals 14 residues. CDR1 and CDR2 (germline): MNHNS, SASEGT. The germline V and J ends were trimmed by 7 bases and 2 bases, with 15 bases remaining between them.

The chain is built from TRBV6-2 or TRBV6-3 and TRBJ2-7; TRBD2 agrees at 15 bases. V was pared by 2 bases and J by 5 bases, with 7 bases of the junction left unmatched. The CDR3 spans 17 residues. Germline V gene lookup returns CDR1 MNHEY and CDR2 SVGEGT. Here the CDR3 reads CASSYGLAGGPHNEQYF. Here the CDR3 DNA reads TGTGCCAGCAGTTACGGACTAGCGGGAGGGCCTCATAACGAGCAGTACTTC.

In this sample, this clonotype turned up many times. The chain is built from TRBV6-5 and TRBJ2-2; 13 bases are a match to TRBD2. J was trimmed by 7 bases and V by 4 bases; bases with no gene match: 9. The CDR3 extends over 17 amino acids. The V gene's germline CDR1 is MNHEY and CDR2 SVGAGI. The CDR3 DNA follows: TGTGCCAGCAGTTCCCCCGGGACTAGCGGGACTGGCGGGGAGCTGTTTTTT. Translation gives CASSSPGTSGTGGELFF.

In its sample, this clonotype was seen many times. V gene TRBV7-2 combines with J gene TRBJ2-7, with unresolved D. Germline loops: CDR1 SGHTA, CDR2 FQGNSA. The CDR3 consists of 15 residues. Trimming took 5 bases from V and 3 from J, leaving 17 bases between them. As DNA, the CDR3 is TGTGCCAGCAGCCCTTCCCGCACACTGAGCTACGAGCAGTACTTC. This gives the protein CASSPSRTLSYEQYF. The whole variable domain, remainder taken from reference TRBV7-2 and TRBJ2-7, is GAGVSQSPSNKVTEKGKDVELRCDPISGHTALYWYRQSLGQGLEFLIYFQGNSAPDKSGLPSDRFSAERTGGSVSTLTIQRTQQEDSAVYLCASSPSRTLSYEQYFGPGTRLTVT.

This clonotype has more than one count but fewer than ten. The CDR3 nucleotides read TGTGCCAGCAGCTTTGGGGGGGCGCGTGACACCGGGGAGCTGTTTTTT. This translates into CASSFGGARDTGELFF. J is TRBJ2-2 and V is TRBV7-8; possibly TRBD2 for D (7 bases). Germline V gene data show CDR1 as SGHVS and CDR2 as FQNEAQ. The CDR3 has 16 amino acids. Trimming cost V 3 bases and J 3 bases, with 14 bases left between them.